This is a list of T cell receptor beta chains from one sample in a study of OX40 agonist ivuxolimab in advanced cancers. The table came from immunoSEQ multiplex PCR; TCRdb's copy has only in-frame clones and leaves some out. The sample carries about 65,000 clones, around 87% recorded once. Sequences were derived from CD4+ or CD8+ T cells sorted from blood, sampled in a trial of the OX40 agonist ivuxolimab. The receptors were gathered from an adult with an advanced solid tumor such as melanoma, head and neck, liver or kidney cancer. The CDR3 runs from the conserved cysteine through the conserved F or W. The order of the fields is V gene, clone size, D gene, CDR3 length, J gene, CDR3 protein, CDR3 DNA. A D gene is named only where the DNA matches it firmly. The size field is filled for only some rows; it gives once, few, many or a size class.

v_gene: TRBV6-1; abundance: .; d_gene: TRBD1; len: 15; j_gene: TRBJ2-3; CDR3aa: CASSRDRSSTDTQYF; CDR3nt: TGTGCCAGCAGCCGGGACAGGAGCAGCACAGATACGCAGTATTTT
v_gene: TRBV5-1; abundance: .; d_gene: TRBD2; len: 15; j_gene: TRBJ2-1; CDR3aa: CASSIAGGKGDEQFF; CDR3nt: TGCGCCAGCTCAATAGCGGGGGGAAAGGGCGATGAGCAGTTCTTC
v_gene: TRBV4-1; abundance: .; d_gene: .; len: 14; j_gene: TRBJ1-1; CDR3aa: CASSQGIGMEKAFF; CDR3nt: TGCGCCAGCAGCCAAGGAATAGGTATGGAGAAAGCTTTCTTT
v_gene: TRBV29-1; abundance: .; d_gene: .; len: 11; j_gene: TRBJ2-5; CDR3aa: CSVVTEQTQYF; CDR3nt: TGCAGCGTCGTGACGGAGCAGACCCAGTACTTC
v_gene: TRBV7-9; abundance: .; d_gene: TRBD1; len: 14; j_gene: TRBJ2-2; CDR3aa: CATMGQGNTGELFF; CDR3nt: TGTGCCACCATGGGACAGGGAAACACCGGGGAGCTGTTTTTT
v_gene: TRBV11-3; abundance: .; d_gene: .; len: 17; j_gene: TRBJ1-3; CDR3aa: CASSLYGGPTSGNTIYF; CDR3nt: TGTGCCAGCAGCTTATACGGGGGGCCCACCTCTGGAAACACCATATATTTT
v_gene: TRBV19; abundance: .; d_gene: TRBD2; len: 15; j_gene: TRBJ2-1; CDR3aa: CASIPTSGAYNEQFF; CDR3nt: TGTGCCAGTATCCCGACTAGCGGGGCCTACAATGAGCAGTTCTTC
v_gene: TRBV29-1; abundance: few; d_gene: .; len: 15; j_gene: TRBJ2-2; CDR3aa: CSVSRGERYTGELFF; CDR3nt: TGCAGCGTGTCCCGGGGCGAGCGGTACACCGGGGAGCTGTTTTTT
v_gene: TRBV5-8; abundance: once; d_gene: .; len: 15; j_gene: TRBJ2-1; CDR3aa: CASSTLLSSYNEQFF; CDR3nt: TGTGCCAGCAGTACTCTCTTGAGCTCCTACAATGAGCAGTTCTTC
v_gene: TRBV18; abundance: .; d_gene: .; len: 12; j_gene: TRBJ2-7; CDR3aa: CASSPGGNEQYF; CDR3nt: TGTGCCAGCTCCCCCGGGGGTAACGAGCAGTACTTC
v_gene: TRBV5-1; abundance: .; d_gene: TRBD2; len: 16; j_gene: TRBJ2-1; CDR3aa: CASSVTLAGAYNEQFF; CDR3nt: TGCGCCAGCAGCGTTACTCTAGCGGGGGCCTACAATGAGCAGTTCTTC
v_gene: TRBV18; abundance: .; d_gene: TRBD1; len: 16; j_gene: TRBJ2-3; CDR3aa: CASSPTTGGVTDTQYF; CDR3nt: TGTGCCAGCTCACCTACGACAGGGGGAGTCACAGATACGCAGTATTTT
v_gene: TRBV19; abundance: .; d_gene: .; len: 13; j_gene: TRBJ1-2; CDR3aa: CASSIYPNDGYTF; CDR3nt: TGTGCCAGTAGTATATATCCCAACGATGGCTACACCTTC
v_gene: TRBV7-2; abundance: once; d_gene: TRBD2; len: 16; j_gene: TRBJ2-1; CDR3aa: CASRLGLADLYNEQFF; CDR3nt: TGTGCCAGCAGACTCGGACTAGCGGACCTCTACAATGAGCAGTTCTTC
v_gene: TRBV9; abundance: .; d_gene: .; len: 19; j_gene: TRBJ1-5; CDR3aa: CASSTTGLRDEYDNQPQHF; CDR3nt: TGTGCCAGCAGCACAACCGGGCTCAGGGATGAGTATGACAATCAGCCCCAGCATTTT
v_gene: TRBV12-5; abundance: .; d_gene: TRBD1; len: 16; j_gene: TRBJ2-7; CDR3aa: CASGWHPGQVVHEQYF; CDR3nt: TGTGCTAGTGGTTGGCATCCGGGACAGGTTGTCCACGAGCAGTACTTC
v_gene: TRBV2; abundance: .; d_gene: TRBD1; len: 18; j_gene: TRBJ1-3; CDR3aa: CASSETGGFPNRGNTIYF; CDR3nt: TGTGCCAGCAGTGAAACAGGGGGCTTCCCTAATCGGGGAAACACCATATATTTT
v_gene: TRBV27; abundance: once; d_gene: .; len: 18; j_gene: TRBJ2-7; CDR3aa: CASSLGFNEGGPSYEQYF; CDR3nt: TGTGCCAGCAGTTTAGGATTCAATGAGGGGGGGCCCTCCTACGAGCAGTACTTC
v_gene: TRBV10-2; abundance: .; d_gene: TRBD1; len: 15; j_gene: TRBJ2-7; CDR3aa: CASSRQGRYYYEQYF; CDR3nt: TGCGCCAGCAGTCGACAGGGCAGATACTACTACGAGCAGTACTTC
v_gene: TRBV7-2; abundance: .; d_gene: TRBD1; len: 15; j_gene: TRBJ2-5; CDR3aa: CASSLGDRGQETQYF; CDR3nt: TGTGCCAGCAGCTTAGGGGACAGGGGCCAAGAGACCCAGTACTTC
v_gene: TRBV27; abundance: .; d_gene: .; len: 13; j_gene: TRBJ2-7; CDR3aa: CASPGQSFYEQYF; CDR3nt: TGTGCCAGCCCCGGACAGTCTTTCTACGAGCAGTACTTC
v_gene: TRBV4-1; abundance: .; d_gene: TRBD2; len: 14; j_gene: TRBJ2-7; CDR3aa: CASSQGDYRYEQYF; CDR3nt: TGCGCCAGCAGCCAAGGGGACTACAGATACGAGCAGTACTTC
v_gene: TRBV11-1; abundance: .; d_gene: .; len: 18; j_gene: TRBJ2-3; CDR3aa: CASSTRTPTSFYTDTQYF; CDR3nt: TGTGCCAGCAGCACAAGGACACCTACCTCTTTTTACACAGATACGCAGTATTTT
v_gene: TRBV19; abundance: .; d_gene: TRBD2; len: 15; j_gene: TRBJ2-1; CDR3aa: CASSIGRGTYNEQFF; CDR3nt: TGTGCCAGTAGTATTGGGAGGGGTACCTACAATGAGCAGTTCTTC
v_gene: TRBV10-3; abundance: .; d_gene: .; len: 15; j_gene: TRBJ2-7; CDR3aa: CAISESSSFSYEQYF; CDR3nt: TGTGCCATCAGTGAATCCTCTAGCTTCTCCTACGAGCAGTACTTC
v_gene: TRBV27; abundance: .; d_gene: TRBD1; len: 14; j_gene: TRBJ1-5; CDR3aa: CASIDRGYNQPQHF; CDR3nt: TGTGCCAGCATCGACAGGGGATACAATCAGCCCCAGCATTTT
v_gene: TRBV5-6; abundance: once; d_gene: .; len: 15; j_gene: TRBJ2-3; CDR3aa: CASSLGLTSTDTQYF; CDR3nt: TGTGCCAGCAGCTTGGGACTAACTAGCACAGATACGCAGTATTTT
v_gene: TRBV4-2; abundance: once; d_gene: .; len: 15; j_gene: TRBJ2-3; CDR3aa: CASSQDYVSTDTQYF; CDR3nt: TGTGCCAGCAGCCAAGATTACGTTAGCACAGATACGCAGTATTTT
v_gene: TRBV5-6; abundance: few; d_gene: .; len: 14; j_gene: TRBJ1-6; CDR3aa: CASSPGHTNSPLHF; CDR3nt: TGTGCCAGCAGCCCGGGACACACTAATTCACCCCTCCACTTT
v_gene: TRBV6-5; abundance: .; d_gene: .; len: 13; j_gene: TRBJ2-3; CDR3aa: CASSKPATDTQYF; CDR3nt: TGTGCCAGCAGCAAACCCGCCACAGATACGCAGTATTTT
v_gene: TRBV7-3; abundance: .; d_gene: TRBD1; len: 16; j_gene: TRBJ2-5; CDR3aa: CASSPSGTGGHETQYF; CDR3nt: TGTGCCAGCAGCCCCTCCGGGACAGGGGGCCATGAGACCCAGTACTTC
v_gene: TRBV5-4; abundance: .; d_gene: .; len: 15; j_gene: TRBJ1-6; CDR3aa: CASSLRTDSKSPLHF; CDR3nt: TGTGCCAGCAGCTTAAGGACAGACTCAAAATCACCCCTCCACTTT
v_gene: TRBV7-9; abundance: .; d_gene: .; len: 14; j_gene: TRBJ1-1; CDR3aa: CASSLEGMSTEAFF; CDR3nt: TGTGCCAGCAGCCTTGAAGGGATGAGCACTGAAGCTTTCTTT
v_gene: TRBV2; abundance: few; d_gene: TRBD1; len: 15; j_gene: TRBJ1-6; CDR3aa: CASSGQGAVNSPLHF; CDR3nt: TGTGCCAGCAGTGGCCAGGGGGCCGTTAATTCACCCCTCCACTTT
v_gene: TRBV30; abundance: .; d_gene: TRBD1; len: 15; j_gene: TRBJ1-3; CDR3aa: CAWSVLGRGTNTIYF; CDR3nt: TGTGCCTGGAGTGTACTTGGCAGGGGGACTAACACCATATATTTT
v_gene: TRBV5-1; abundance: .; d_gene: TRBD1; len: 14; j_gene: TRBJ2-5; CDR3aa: CASSLGDRQETQYF; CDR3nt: TGCGCCAGCAGCTTGGGGGACAGACAAGAGACCCAGTACTTC
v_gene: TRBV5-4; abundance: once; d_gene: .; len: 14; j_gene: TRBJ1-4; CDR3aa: CASSFAGYGEKLFF; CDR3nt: TGTGCCAGCAGCTTCGCTGGGTACGGTGAAAAACTGTTTTTT
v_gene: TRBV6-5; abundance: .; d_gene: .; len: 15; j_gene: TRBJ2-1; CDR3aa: CASSLTTGLGGEQFF; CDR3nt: TGTGCCAGCAGTTTGACGACAGGGCTGGGGGGTGAGCAGTTCTTC
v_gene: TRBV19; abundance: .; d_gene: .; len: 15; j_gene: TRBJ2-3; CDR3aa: CASRDGRGLTDTQYF; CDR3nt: TGTGCCAGTAGGGATGGGAGGGGGTTAACAGATACGCAGTATTTT
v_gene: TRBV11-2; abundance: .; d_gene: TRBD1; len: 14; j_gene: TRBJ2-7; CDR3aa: CASSFRQGALEQYF; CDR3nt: TGTGCCAGCAGCTTTCGACAGGGGGCTCTCGAGCAGTACTTC
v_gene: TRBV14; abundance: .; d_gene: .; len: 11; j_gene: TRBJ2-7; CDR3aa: CASSQSYEQYF; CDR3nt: TGTGCCAGCAGCCAAAGCTACGAGCAGTACTTC
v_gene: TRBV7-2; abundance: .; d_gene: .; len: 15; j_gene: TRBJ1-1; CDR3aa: CASSPSLGRNTEAFF; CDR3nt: TGTGCCAGCAGCCCCAGCCTCGGCAGGAACACTGAAGCTTTCTTT
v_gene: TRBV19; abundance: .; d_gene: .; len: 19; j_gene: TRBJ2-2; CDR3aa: CASSIRDELWQKNTGELFF; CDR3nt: TGTGCCAGTAGTATCCGGGATGAGTTGTGGCAGAAGAACACCGGGGAGCTGTTTTTT
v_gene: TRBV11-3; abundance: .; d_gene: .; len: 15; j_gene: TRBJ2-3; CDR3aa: CASSLQGGVTDTQYF; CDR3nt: TGTGCCAGCAGCCTACAGGGGGGGGTCACAGATACGCAGTATTTT
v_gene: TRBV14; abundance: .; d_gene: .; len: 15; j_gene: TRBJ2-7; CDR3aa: CASSRNLRGTYEQYF; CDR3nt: TGTGCCAGCAGCCGAAACCTAAGGGGTACCTACGAGCAGTACTTC
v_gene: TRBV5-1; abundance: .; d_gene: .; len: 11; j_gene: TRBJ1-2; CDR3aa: CASSDLAGYTF; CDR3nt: TGCGCCAGCAGCGATTTGGCTGGCTACACCTTC
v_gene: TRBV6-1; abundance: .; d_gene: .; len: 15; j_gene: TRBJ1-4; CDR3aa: CAHSRDLGVNEKLFF; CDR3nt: TGTGCCCACTCCCGGGACCTGGGGGTTAATGAAAAACTGTTTTTT
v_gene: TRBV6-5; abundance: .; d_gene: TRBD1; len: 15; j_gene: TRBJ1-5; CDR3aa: CASSYSGRGGQPQHF; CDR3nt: TGTGCCAGCAGTTACTCGGGCAGGGGGGGTCAGCCCCAGCATTTT
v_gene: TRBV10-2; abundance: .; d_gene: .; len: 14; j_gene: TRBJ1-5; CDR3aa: CASAQAPSNQPQHF; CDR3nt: TGCGCCAGCGCACAGGCGCCAAGCAATCAGCCCCAGCATTTT
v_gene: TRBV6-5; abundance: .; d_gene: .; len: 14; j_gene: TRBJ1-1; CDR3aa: CASSFRRGNTEAFF; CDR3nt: TGTGCCAGCAGTTTCAGACGTGGGAACACTGAAGCTTTCTTT
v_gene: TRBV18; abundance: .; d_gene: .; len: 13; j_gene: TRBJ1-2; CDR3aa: CASSPPGLRGYTF; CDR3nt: TGTGCCAGCTCACCACCGGGCTTAAGGGGCTACACCTTC
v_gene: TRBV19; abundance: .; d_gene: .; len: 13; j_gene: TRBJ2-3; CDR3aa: CASSGLLTDTQYF; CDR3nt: TGTGCCAGTAGTGGTTTACTCACAGATACGCAGTATTTT
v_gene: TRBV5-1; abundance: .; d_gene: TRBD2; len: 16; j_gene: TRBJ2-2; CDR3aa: CASSLNAGANTGELFF; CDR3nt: TGCGCCAGCAGCTTGAACGCGGGGGCGAACACCGGGGAGCTGTTTTTT
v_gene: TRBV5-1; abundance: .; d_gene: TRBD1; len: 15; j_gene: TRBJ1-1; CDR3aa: CASSFQTGRDTEAFF; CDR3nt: TGCGCCAGCAGCTTCCAGACAGGGAGGGATACTGAAGCTTTCTTT
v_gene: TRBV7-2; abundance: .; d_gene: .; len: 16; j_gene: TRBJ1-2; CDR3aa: CASSLEVVRANYGYTF; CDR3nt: TGTGCCAGCAGCTTAGAAGTAGTGAGAGCTAACTATGGCTACACCTTC
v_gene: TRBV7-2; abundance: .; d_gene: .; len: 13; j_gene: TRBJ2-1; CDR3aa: CASSQSPGVEQFF; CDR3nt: TGTGCCAGCAGCCAAAGTCCGGGCGTCGAGCAGTTCTTC
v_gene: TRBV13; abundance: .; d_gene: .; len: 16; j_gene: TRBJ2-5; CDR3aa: CASSHAWRGGGETQYF; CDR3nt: TGTGCCAGCAGCCACGCGTGGAGGGGGGGCGGCGAGACCCAGTACTTC
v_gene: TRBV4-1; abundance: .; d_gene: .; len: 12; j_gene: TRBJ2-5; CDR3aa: CASSQDRQTQYF; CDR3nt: TGCGCCAGCAGCCAAGATCGCCAGACCCAGTACTTC
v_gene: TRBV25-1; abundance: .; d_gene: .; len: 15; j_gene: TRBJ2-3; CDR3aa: CATGDTGKHSDTQYF; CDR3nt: TGTGCCACCGGAGATACAGGAAAGCATTCAGATACGCAGTATTTT